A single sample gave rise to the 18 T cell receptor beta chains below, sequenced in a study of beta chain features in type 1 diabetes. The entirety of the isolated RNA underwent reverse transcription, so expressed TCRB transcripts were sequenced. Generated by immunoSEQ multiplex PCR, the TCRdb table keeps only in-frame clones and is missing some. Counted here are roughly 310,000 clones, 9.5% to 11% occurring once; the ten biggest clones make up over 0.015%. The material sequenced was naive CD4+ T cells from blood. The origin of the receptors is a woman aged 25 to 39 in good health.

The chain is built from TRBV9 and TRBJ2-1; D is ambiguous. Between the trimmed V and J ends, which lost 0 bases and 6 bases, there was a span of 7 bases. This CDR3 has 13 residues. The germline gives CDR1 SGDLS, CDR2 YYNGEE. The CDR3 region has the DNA TGTGCCAGCAGCGTAGGCCTTAGCAATGAGCAGTTCTTC. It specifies CASSVGLSNEQFF.

Here the CDR3 reads CASTRGQGIGYEQYF. CDR3 nucleotides: TGTGCCAGCACCAGGGGACAGGGGATTGGGTACGAGCAGTACTTC. The chain uses TRBV25-1 and TRBJ2-7; 10 bases align to TRBD1. The V and J ends lost 7 bases and 4 bases, in that order; junction bases with no gene match: 10. The CDR3 contains 15 residues. The germline V gene has CDR1 MGHDK and CDR2 SYGVNS.

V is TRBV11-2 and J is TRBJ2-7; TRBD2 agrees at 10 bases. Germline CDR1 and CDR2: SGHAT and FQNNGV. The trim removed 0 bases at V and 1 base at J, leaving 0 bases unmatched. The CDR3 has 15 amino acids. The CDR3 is CASSLELAGSYEQYF. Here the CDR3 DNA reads TGTGCCAGCAGCTTAGAACTAGCGGGATCCTACGAGCAGTACTTC.

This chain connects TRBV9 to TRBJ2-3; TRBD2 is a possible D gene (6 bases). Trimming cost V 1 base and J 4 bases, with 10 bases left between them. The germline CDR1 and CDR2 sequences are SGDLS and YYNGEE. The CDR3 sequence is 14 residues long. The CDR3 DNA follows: TGTGCCAGCAGCGTAACCGGGAGCCCAGATACGCAGTATTTT. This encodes CASSVTGSPDTQYF.

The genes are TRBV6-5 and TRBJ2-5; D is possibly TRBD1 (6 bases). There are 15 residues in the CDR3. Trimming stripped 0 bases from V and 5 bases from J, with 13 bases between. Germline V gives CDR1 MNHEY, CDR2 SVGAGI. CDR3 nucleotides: TGTGCCAGCAGTTACTCGATGGGGGCCGGGGAGACCCAGTACTTC. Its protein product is CASSYSMGAGETQYF.

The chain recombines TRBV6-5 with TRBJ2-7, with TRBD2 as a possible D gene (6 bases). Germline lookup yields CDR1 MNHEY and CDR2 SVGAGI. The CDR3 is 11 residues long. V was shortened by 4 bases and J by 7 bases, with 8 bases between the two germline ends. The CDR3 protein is CASSSGREQYF. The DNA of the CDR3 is TGTGCCAGCAGTTCAGGGAGGGAGCAGTACTTC.

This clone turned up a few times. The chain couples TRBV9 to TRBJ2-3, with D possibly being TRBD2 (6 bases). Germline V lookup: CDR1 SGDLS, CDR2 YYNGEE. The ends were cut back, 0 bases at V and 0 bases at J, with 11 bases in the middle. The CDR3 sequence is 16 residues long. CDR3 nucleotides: TGTGCCAGCAGCGTAGGTAGCGGCACTAGCACAGATACGCAGTATTTT. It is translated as CASSVGSGTSTDTQYF. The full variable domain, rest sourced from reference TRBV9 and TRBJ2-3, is DSGVTQTPKHLITATGQRVTLRCSPRSGDLSVYWYQQSLDQGLQFLIQYYNGEERAKGNILERFSAQQFPDLHSELNLSSLELGDSALYFCASSVGSGTSTDTQYFGPGTRLTVL.

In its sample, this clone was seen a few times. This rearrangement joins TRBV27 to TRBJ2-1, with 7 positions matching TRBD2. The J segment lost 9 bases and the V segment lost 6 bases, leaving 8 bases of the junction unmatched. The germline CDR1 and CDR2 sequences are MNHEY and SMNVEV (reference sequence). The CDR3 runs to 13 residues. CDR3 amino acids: CASRLGLVGEQFF. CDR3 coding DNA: TGTGCCAGCAGACTAGGACTAGTCGGTGAGCAGTTCTTC.

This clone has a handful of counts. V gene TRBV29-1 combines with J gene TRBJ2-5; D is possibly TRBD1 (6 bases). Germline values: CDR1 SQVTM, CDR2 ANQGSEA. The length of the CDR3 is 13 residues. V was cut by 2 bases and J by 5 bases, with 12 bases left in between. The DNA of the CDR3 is TGCAGCGTTGAAAGGGCGCAGGGGGAGACCCAGTACTTC. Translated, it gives CSVERAQGETQYF.

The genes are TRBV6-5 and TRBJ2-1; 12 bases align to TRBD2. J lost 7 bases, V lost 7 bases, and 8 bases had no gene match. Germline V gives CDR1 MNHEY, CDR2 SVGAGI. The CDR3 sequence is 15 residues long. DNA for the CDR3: TGTGCCAGCACTTCCCGACTAGCGGGAGCTAATGAGCAGTTCTTC. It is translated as CASTSRLAGANEQFF.

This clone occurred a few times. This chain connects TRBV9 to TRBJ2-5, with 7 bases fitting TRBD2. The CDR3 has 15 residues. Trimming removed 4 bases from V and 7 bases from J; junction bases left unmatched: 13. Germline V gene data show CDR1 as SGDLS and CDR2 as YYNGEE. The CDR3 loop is CASSITDGRRGTQYF. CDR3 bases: TGTGCCAGCAGCATTACTGACGGGAGGAGGGGGACCCAGTACTTC.

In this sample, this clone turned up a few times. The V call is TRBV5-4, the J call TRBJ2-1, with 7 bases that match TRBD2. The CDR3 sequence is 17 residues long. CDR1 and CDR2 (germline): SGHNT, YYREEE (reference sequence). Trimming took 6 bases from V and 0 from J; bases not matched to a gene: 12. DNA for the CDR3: TGTGCCAGCAAGAATGGGACTACGATAAGCTCCTACAATGAGCAGTTCTTC. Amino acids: CASKNGTTISSYNEQFF.

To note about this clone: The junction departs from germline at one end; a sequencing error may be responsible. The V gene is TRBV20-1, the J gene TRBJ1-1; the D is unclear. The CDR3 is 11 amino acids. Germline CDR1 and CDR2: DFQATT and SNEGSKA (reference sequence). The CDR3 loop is CSARAQRVVPF. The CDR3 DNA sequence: TGCAGTGCTAGAGCACAGCGGGTCGTCCCATTT.

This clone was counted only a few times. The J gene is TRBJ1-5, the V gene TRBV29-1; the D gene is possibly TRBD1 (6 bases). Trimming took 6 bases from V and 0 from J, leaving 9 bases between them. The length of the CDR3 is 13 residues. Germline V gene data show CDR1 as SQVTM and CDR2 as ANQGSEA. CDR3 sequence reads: CSVVQGSNQPQHF. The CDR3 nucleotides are TGCAGCGTAGTACAGGGTAGCAATCAGCCCCAGCATTTT.

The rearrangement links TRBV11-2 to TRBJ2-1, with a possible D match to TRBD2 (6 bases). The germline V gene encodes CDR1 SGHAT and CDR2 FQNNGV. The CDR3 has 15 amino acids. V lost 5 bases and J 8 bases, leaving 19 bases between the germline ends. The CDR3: CASSKQDYSSHEQFF. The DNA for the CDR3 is TGTGCCAGCAGCAAACAGGACTATTCAAGTCATGAGCAGTTCTTC.

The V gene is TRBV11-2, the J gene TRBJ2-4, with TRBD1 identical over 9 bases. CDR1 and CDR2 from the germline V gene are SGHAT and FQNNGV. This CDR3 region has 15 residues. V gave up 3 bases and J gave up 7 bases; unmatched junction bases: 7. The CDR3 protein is CASSFRQGGANIQYF. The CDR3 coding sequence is TGTGCCAGCAGCTTCCGACAGGGGGGAGCGAACATTCAGTACTTC.

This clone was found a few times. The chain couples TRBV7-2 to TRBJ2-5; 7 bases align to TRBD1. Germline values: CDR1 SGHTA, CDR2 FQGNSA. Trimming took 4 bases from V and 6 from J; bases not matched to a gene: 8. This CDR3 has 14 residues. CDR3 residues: CASSSRQGRKTQYF. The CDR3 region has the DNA TGTGCCAGCAGCTCTAGACAGGGAAGGAAGACCCAGTACTTC.

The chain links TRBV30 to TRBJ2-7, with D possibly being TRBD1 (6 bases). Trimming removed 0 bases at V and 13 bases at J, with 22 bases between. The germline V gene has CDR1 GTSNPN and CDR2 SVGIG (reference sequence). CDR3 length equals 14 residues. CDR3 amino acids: CAWSVLNVGAVQYF. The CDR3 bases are TGTGCCTGGAGTGTATTAAACGTGGGGGCCGTCCAATACTTC.